This entry concerns a single T cell receptor beta chain. V lost 10 bases and J lost 1; bases outside the gene matches: 2. The CDR3 has 14 amino acids. Germline V gene data show CDR1 as MNHEY and CDR2 as SMNVEV (reference sequence). Profiling relied on immunoSEQ multiplex PCR, and the TCRdb table lists in-frame clones only, not all of them. This table holds about 81,000 clones, 96% found once. This sample is drawn from a study of technical replicates of blood from a few donors. This clonotype was sampled from a human donor in good health. The sequencing sample was made of T cells isolated from PBMCs. The chain recombines TRBV27 with TRBJ2-2; 11 nucleotides align to TRBD2. The CDR3: CATGLAGNTGELFF. The DNA of the CDR3 is TGTGCCACTGGACTAGCGGGGAACACCGGGGAGCTGTTTTTT.